The rows below give T cell receptor beta chains drawn from one sample of a study of Ad26.COV2.S vaccination and SARS-CoV-2 variants. Only in-frame clones appear in the TCRdb table, and some are missing; sequencing was by immunoSEQ multiplex PCR. The data contain 300,000 to 400,000 clones, more than 85% of them singletons. The specimen was peripheral blood, collected in a trial of Ad26.COV2.S vaccine versus placebo. Every receptor here comes from a person aged 18-65 years who received the Ad26.COV2.S COVID-19 vaccine or a placebo. CDR3s include the opening cysteine and the closing phenylalanine or tryptophan. The order of the fields is clone size, V gene, J gene, CDR3 length, D gene, CDR3 DNA, CDR3 protein. The D gene is left open where the match is weak. Clone size is given for some rows only: seen once, a few or many times, or a class if the clone is expanded.

NA	TRBV29-1	TRBJ1-1	13	NA	TGCAGCGCCGCCCCGGGTTTGAACACTGAAGCTTTCTTT	CSAAPGLNTEAFF
NA	TRBV15	TRBJ2-7	15	NA	TGTGCCACCAGCAGAGATGCCACAGGACTCTACGAGCAGTACTTC	CATSRDATGLYEQYF
NA	TRBV13	TRBJ2-2	16	TRBD2	TGTGCCAGCAGCTTAGAGCGGGAGGGCCACGCCGGGGAGCTGTTTTTT	CASSLEREGHAGELFF
NA	TRBV11-2	TRBJ2-1	19	TRBD2	TGTGCCAGCAGCACCAGACTAGCGGGAGGCCGATCCTCCTACAATGAGCAGTTCTTC	CASSTRLAGGRSSYNEQFF
NA	TRBV6-6	TRBJ2-7	13	NA	TGTGCCAGCAGTTACGCAGGGCCCTACGAGCAGTACTTC	CASSYAGPYEQYF
NA	TRBV7-6	TRBJ1-2	13	NA	TGTGCCAGCAGCTTTACAGGGTATTATGGCTACACCTTC	CASSFTGYYGYTF
NA	TRBV6-5	TRBJ2-3	15	TRBD1	TGTGCCAGCAGCCTCACAGGGGCTCGAGATTATACGCAGTATTTT	CASSLTGARDYTQYF
NA	TRBV10-1	TRBJ1-1	12	NA	TGCGCCAGCAGTGCTGGGAACACTGAAGCTTTCTTT	CASSAGNTEAFF
NA	TRBV6-1	TRBJ1-5	14	NA	TGTGCCAGCAGTGATAGGCAGGGAGTTCAGCCCCAGCATTTT	CASSDRQGVQPQHF
once	TRBV6-2/TRBV6-3	TRBJ2-7	15	NA	TGTGCCAGCAGTTTCCTCATCCAACGCTCCTACGAGCAGTACTTC	CASSFLIQRSYEQYF
NA	TRBV3-1/TRBV3-2	TRBJ2-7	16	NA	TGTGCCAGCAGCCAGGGTTTGGCCCGTCGGGCCTACGAGCAGTACTTC	CASSQGLARRAYEQYF
NA	TRBV27	TRBJ2-7	15	NA	TGTGCCAGCAGCCCGCGGCCTGGTGTAACCTACGAGCAGTACTTC	CASSPRPGVTYEQYF
NA	TRBV6-5	TRBJ2-5	11	NA	TGTGCCAGCAGTTACGGGGAGACCCAGTACTTC	CASSYGETQYF
NA	TRBV27	TRBJ1-5	13	NA	TGTGCCAGCAGTTTGATATTGGGGTCGCCCCAGCATTTT	CASSLILGSPQHF
NA	TRBV28	TRBJ1-5	16	NA	TGTGCCAGCAGTTTAGGCGGAATAATTAGCAATCAGCCCCAGCATTTT	CASSLGGIISNQPQHF
NA	TRBV12-3/TRBV12-4	TRBJ2-7	13	NA	TGTGCCAGCAGTTTAGAACAGGGTGGCGAGCAGTACTTC	CASSLEQGGEQYF
NA	TRBV28	TRBJ1-1	15	TRBD1	TGTGCCAGCAGTTTTCCCACCGGACAGGTGTTTGAAGCTTTCTTT	CASSFPTGQVFEAFF
NA	TRBV6-4	TRBJ1-2	14	NA	TGTGCCAGCAGTGGGGGGTCGGAGTCGGATGGCTACACCTTC	CASSGGSESDGYTF
once	TRBV19	TRBJ2-2	15	NA	TGTGCCAGTAGTAAATTGGGGCGGAACACCGGGGAGCTGTTTTTT	CASSKLGRNTGELFF
NA	TRBV5-1	TRBJ2-5	13	TRBD1	TGCGCCAGCAGTCAACAGGGGGGAGAGACCCAGTACTTC	CASSQQGGETQYF
few	TRBV4-2	TRBJ1-2	15	TRBD1	TGTGCCAGCAGCCAAGCGGCAGGGGGCCCTTATGGCTACACCTTC	CASSQAAGGPYGYTF
NA	TRBV18	TRBJ1-4	16	NA	TGTGCCAGCTCGCCAACATACGAGGCAACTAATGAAAAACTGTTTTTT	CASSPTYEATNEKLFF
NA	TRBV30	TRBJ2-6	16	NA	TGTGCCTGGAGGTCAGGGGATATCTCTGGGGCCAACGTCCTGACTTTC	CAWRSGDISGANVLTF
few	TRBV15	TRBJ1-5	13	NA	TGTGCCACCAGCAGGGGCGGGAATCAGCCCCAGCATTTT	CATSRGGNQPQHF
NA	TRBV19	TRBJ2-7	14	TRBD1	TGTGCCAGTTCCCCGGCACAGGGGGCCTACGAGCAGTACTTC	CASSPAQGAYEQYF
NA	TRBV13	TRBJ2-1	15	TRBD1	TGTGCCAGCAGGCCAGCGGGACAGGGCGGCAATGAGCAGTTCTTC	CASRPAGQGGNEQFF
once	TRBV7-9	TRBJ2-5	14	NA	TGTGCCAGCAGCTTAGATGGCAGCCAAGAGACCCAGTACTTC	CASSLDGSQETQYF
NA	TRBV29-1	TRBJ1-5	12	NA	TGCAGCGTTGAAGATGGGGATCAGCCCCAGCATTTT	CSVEDGDQPQHF
once	TRBV2	TRBJ2-1	14	TRBD2	TGTGCCAGCAGACTTAGCGGGGGGGGCTCCGAGCAGTTCTTC	CASRLSGGGSEQFF
NA	TRBV4-1	TRBJ1-2	14	NA	TGCGCCAGCAGCCACGACGTGGGCGCCTATGGCTACACCTTC	CASSHDVGAYGYTF
NA	TRBV19	TRBJ1-5	18	NA	TGTGCCAGTAGTCCCGGATACTCAGGGGATACGCGCAATCAGCCCCAGCATTTT	CASSPGYSGDTRNQPQHF
few	TRBV30	TRBJ2-2	14	NA	TGTGCCCACGGTGGGCAGGTCCGTACCGGGGAGCTGTTTTTT	CAHGGQVRTGELFF
NA	TRBV4-1	TRBJ1-6	18	TRBD1	TGCGCCAGCAGCCAAGATCTCCGGACAGGCAGGCGGGATTCACCCCTCCACTTT	CASSQDLRTGRRDSPLHF
once	TRBV25-1	TRBJ2-1	16	TRBD2	TGTGCCAGCACCGGAGCGGGAGGGCCCTCCTACAATGAGCAGTTCTTC	CASTGAGGPSYNEQFF
NA	TRBV6-1	TRBJ2-7	15	TRBD1	TGTGCCAGCAGTGAAGCTTGGACAGGTACCTACGAGCAGTACTTC	CASSEAWTGTYEQYF
NA	TRBV4-2	TRBJ2-7	15	TRBD1	TGTGCCAGCAGCCAAGTAAGGGACAGGGGATACGAGCAGTACTTC	CASSQVRDRGYEQYF
once	TRBV11-2	TRBJ2-7	16	NA	TGTGCCAGCAGCTTAACACCCCAGCAGGGCCCCTACGAGCAGTACTTC	CASSLTPQQGPYEQYF
once	TRBV28	TRBJ2-7	16	NA	TGTGCCAGCAGTTCCACCTCGGGACACTTCATCTACGAGCAGTACTTC	CASSSTSGHFIYEQYF
NA	TRBV29-1	TRBJ2-2	12	NA	TGCAGCGTCCTAGGGGGGAAGGGGGAGCTGTTTTTT	CSVLGGKGELFF
NA	TRBV19	TRBJ1-1	13	NA	TGTGCCAGTAGTGACGGGCGGACCACTGAAGCTTTCTTT	CASSDGRTTEAFF
NA	TRBV5-1	TRBJ1-5	17	NA	TGCGCCAGCAGCCGCGATCCTATTGGGGAATTCAATCAGCCCCAGCATTTT	CASSRDPIGEFNQPQHF
NA	TRBV7-2	TRBJ2-5	16	TRBD1	TGTGCCAGCAGCTTAGGGACAGGGGGGGGCCAAGAGACCCAGTACTTC	CASSLGTGGGQETQYF
once	TRBV18	TRBJ1-3	15	TRBD1	TGTGCCAGCTCACCCCGGACAGGGGTCGGAAACACCATATATTTT	CASSPRTGVGNTIYF
NA	TRBV7-9	TRBJ2-3	14	NA	TGTGCCAGCAGCTTCGACTACCGCACAGATACGCAGTATTTT	CASSFDYRTDTQYF
NA	TRBV6-6	TRBJ1-5	14	TRBD1	TGTGCCAGCAATTTACAGGGGGCATATCAGCCCCAGCATTTT	CASNLQGAYQPQHF
NA	TRBV28	TRBJ1-1	12	NA	TGTGCCAGCAGTTTACAGGGTTCAGAAGCTTTCTTT	CASSLQGSEAFF
NA	TRBV15	TRBJ2-6	17	NA	TGTGCCACCAGCAGAGGTAACAGGGCTCCTGGGGCCAACGTCCTGACTTTC	CATSRGNRAPGANVLTF
NA	TRBV5-1	TRBJ2-2	15	NA	TGCGCCAGCAGCTTGGGGCAGGGGACAACCGGGGAGCTGTTTTTT	CASSLGQGTTGELFF
NA	TRBV6-5	TRBJ1-5	15	NA	TGTGCCAGCAGGCCTACAGGGATAAGCAATCAGCCCCAGCATTTT	CASRPTGISNQPQHF
NA	TRBV3-1/TRBV3-2	TRBJ2-7	15	TRBD2	TGTGCCAGCAGCGACGGGACTAGTAGTGTCTACGAGCAGTACTTC	CASSDGTSSVYEQYF
few	TRBV20-1	TRBJ2-7	11	NA	TGCAGTGCCATTAGCCGGGGCGAGCAGTACTTC	CSAISRGEQYF
NA	TRBV4-3	TRBJ1-5	13	NA	TGCGCCAGCAGCCAAACGACGGCGAGGCCCCAGCATTTT	CASSQTTARPQHF
NA	TRBV27	TRBJ2-6	16	TRBD1	TGTGCCAGCAGTTCATACAGGGGTACTGGGGCCAACGTCCTGACTTTC	CASSSYRGTGANVLTF